The present entry profiles one T cell receptor beta chain with its context. What this receptor recognizes is not known. One base away there is no much larger clone; base qualities are not given. To identify antigen-specific CD4+ T cell clonotypes by their expansion, the ViraFEST assay first stimulated PBMC with viral peptide pools and then applied TCR sequencing. After approximately eleven days of culture, CD4+ T cells were isolated with the EasySep CD4+ T cell isolation kit. Healthy vaccine recipients had no prior SARS-CoV-2 infection, confirmed by negative nucleocapsid antibodies before and after vaccination. A few million PBMC per well were cultured with 9 to 10 ug/ml peptides in IMDM containing 5% human AB serum, about 10 IU/ml IL-2 and gentamicin. Half of the culture medium was replaced with fresh IL-2-containing medium on days 3 and 7. Unless noted otherwise, every peptide stimulation condition was grown in triplicate wells. PBMC were separated from whole blood using Ficoll-Paque Plus gradient centrifugation and were then either cryopreserved at -140C or used fresh. The spike proteins of SARS-CoV-2 and of the common cold coronaviruses HCoV-NL63, HCoV-OC43 and HCoV-229E were spanned by overlapping peptide pools. The QIAamp micro DNA kit was used to extract genomic DNA from the cultured CD4+ T cells.

Taken from the germline V gene, the CDR1 and CDR2 loops are SGHTA and FQGNSA. The CDR3 holds 15 amino acids from the cysteine to the phenylalanine. The entry retains the CDR3 DNA only, 45 bases that are in frame from base 1. Relative to germline, V is missing 6 bases and J is missing 6 bases, with 9 bases of the junction outside any gene match. The library was built by means of the immunoSEQ multiplex PCR assay. DNA from the cultured and isolated CD4+ T cells underwent TCR beta CDR3 sequencing. The original pipeline was this. Non-productive TCR sequences were discarded, and reads were trimmed to the CDR3 region, with only CDR3s of 7 or more amino acids retained. The MANAFEST web app was used to pick out antigen-specific clonotypes by comparing their expansion in peptide wells with that in reference cultures. To be called positive, a clone needed expansion at FDR<0.05 compared with the reference and with all other wells, an odds ratio greater than 5, and a frequency greater than 0.1% in two replicate wells. A clonotype was called cross-reactive if it was significantly expanded both in SARS-CoV-2 spike wells and in at least one common cold coronavirus spike condition. CDR3 similarity was assessed by Levenshtein distance using the stringdist R package, and unrooted trees were constructed with ape in R 3.6.1. Not all clones reach the TCRdb copy of this immuneACCESS table, which keeps in-frame sequences only. Checked studies attribute under half of the gap to unresolved V genes and leave the rest unexplained. V, J and clone size reflect that table, while D and trimming were determined from the DNA. The sample table shows more than 20,000 clones, and 74% are seen once. Together, the top ten hold 2.5% to 4% of the sample.

The data were obtained in a study of vaccination effects on CD4 cells after COVID-19 (dated 2022 in TCRdb). With respect to the entire study: Participants received two doses of either the BNT162b2 or the mRNA-1273 mRNA SARS-CoV-2 vaccine. The study compared SARS-CoV-2 spike-specific CD4+ TCR repertoires before and after mRNA vaccination in COVID-19 convalescent patients and infection-naive vaccine recipients. Altogether, 10 COVID-19 convalescent patients and several SARS-CoV-2-naive healthy vaccine recipients made up the full study. In the study, cultures from other donors were sequenced using the Oncomine TCR Beta short-read assay on an Illumina iSeq 100.

Results and caveats for the whole study, not just this receptor: In healthy vaccine recipients, vaccine-induced clones were almost all SARS-CoV-2 mono-reactive, with only 1 of 255 being cross-reactive with common cold coronaviruses. Both infection-induced and vaccine-induced clones contracted markedly at late post-vaccination timepoints, which is consistent with waning T cell responses. Only a small number of convalescent patients were included, and no early post-infection timepoints were available, which limited the study.

Sequencing used CD4+ T cells from PBMCs cultured with SARS-CoV-2 spike peptides, obtained before COVID-19 vaccination. The meaning of the sample's cell subset or site label: SARS-CoV-2 spike overlapping peptide pool stimulation. This receptor was identified in a human donor who received a COVID-19 vaccine. The sequence is built from TRBV7-2 and TRBJ2-1, with 9 central nucleotides matching TRBD2. For the CDR3, the sequence is CASSPPGLAGNEQFF. The DNA sequence reads TGTGCCAGCAGTCCTCCGGGACTAGCCGGCAATGAGCAGTTCTTC. The reference TRBV7-2 and TRBJ2-1 proteins fill in what lies around the CDR3, so the full variable domain reads GAGVSQSPSNKVTEKGKDVELRCDPISGHTALYWYRQSLGQGLEFLIYFQGNSAPDKSGLPSDRFSAERTGGSVSTLTIQRTQQEDSAVYLCASSPPGLAGNEQFFGPGTRLTVL.